This TCR beta chain was sequenced during a study of blood T cell repertoires in COVID-19. Study information: Sites in the United States, Italy and Spain provided acute and convalescent COVID-19 samples. The analysed material was cDNA or gDNA that came from T cells, B-cell-depleted T cells, or PBMCs.

Per the authors' pipeline: The authors estimated nucleated cell counts from reference gene primer amplification. Sequenced by immunoSEQ multiplex PCR; TCRdb stores in-frame clones only, minus some. V and J calls and clone size are those listed in that table; D and trimming were worked out from the DNA. The repertoire holds approximately 150,000 clones, with just over 90% as singletons. This CDR3 comprises 19 residues. This clonotype originated in a woman aged 60-75 years with COVID-19, enrolled during active disease. Sequenced material: peripheral blood. The chain recombines TRBV21-1 with TRBJ1-2; the tabulated D call, TRBD1, remains unverified against the DNA. TRBV21-1 is labeled a pseudogene. The CDR3 spells CASSKRGKDRPNGPYGYTF. The CDR3 DNA is TGTGCCAGCAGCAAAAGGGGGAAGGACAGGCCCAACGGGCCCTATGGCTACACCTTC.